This entry concerns a single T cell receptor (beta chain). Its target antigen remains unknown. It has no much larger one-base neighbor in the sample; base qualities were not kept. Whole blood was collected in K2EDTA tubes by collaborating institutions according to the institutions' own protocols. For TCRbeta analysis, collaborators shipped samples in one of three forms: frozen whole blood, isolated PBMCs, or DNA extracted from either of those sample types. The CDR3 spans 14 residues, from the cysteine through the phenylalanine. Left in the record is the CDR3 DNA by itself, 42 bases read in frame from the first base. V is pared back by 6 bases and J by 0 bases, with 9 bases lying between the germline termini. CDR1 and CDR2, looked up from the germline V gene (reference sequence), are LNHNV and YYDKDF. This record belongs to a study of blood T cell repertoires in COVID-19 (dated by TCRdb to 2018 to 2020). With regard to the full study: Collaborator samples came from the United States, Italy and Spain and covered acute and convalescent phases of COVID-19. Samples were obtained from the ongoing ImmuneRACE study (first 160 participants) and from 950 to 1,500 subjects provided by 6 global collaborators. Deeply sampled blood TCRbeta repertoires from subjects exposed to, actively infected with, or recovered from COVID-19 were included in the dataset. Where available, HLA class I and class II types were taken from metadata supplied by the sample provider and were not determined by assay-based typing. The repertoires were released in a freely available public database meant as a resource for research on the immune response to SARS-CoV-2. Nearly every sample came with metadata listing a de-identified subject ID, COVID-19 status, age in years and sex. The prospective study material was composed of cDNA or gDNA derived from T cells, B-cell-depleted T cells, or PBMCs.

The immunoSEQ Assay, a bias-controlled multiplex PCR, was used to amplify TCRbeta CDR3 regions from genomic DNA. In the paper's pipeline: Within the assay, amplification of reference gene primers was used to estimate how many nucleated cells each sample contained. Sequence reads were collapsed and filtered to measure the absolute abundance of every unique TCRbeta CDR3 rearrangement. Productive Simpson clonality was computed per sample as the square root of Simpson's diversity index over productive rearrangements. Sourced from immuneACCESS, this table was stored by TCRdb with only in-frame sequences that have V and J called. A share of the clones is absent; for the studies checked, an unresolved V gene accounts for under half, and the remainder has no known explanation. V and J calls and clone size are given by that table; D and trimming were obtained from the DNA. The sample yields over 250,000 clones; under 90% were counted once. The ten top clones hold less than 2.5% of the sample.

The paper as a whole reports these results and caveats: The quantity of clinical and demographic metadata differed by source and by participant and was supplied without curation.

The TCR originated in a man aged 50 to 59 with acute or convalescent COVID-19. The sample was peripheral blood. The chain was built from TRBV15 and TRBJ1-3; TRBD1 is a possible D gene, resting on 5 matching bases. In nucleotide form, the sequence is TGTGCCACCAGGGGAACAGGCTCTGGAAACACCATATATTTT. Its protein is CATRGTGSGNTIYF. Beyond the CDR3, the reference TRBV15 and TRBJ1-3 genes provide the residues; the full variable domain reads: DAMVIQNPRYQVTQFGKPVTLSCSQTLNHNVMYWYQQKSSQAPKLLFHYYDKDFNNEADTPDNFQSRRPNTSFCFLDIRSPGLGDTAMYLCATRGTGSGNTIYFGEGSWLTVV.